Detailed here is one T cell receptor beta chain. This clonotype was picked up a small number of times. Its antigen is not yet known. No base-level quality is on record; no much larger clone is a single base apart. This sample is drawn from a study of T cells after yellow fever vaccination (dated by TCRdb to between 2018 and 2020). In terms of the full investigation: The SMART-Seq v4 Ultra Low Input RNA kit was used to prepare libraries from fractions with low cell numbers. Blood was collected at multiple timepoints before and after primary and secondary immunization, and bulk PBMC replicates and cell subsets were isolated. To track T-cell clones before and after primary and booster YFV17D yellow fever vaccination, bulk TCR alpha and beta repertoires were sequenced longitudinally. Two healthy male donors, one aged 18 to 29 and one aged 30 to 39 years, were included in the cohort.

There are 16 amino acids in the CDR3, from cysteine to phenylalanine inclusive. CDR3 DNA only is kept here, 48 bases in frame from base 1. At the junction V is shortened by 6 bases and J by 10 bases; bases outside the gene matches: 15. The germline V gene encodes CDR1 MDHEN and CDR2 SYDVKM. Per the publication, the treatment or condition label means: live attenuated yellow fever vaccine strain. At every blood-draw timepoint, two biological replicates of bulk PBMCs were collected. PBMCs were isolated from peripheral blood using a standard Ficoll-Paque protocol. TriZol was used to extract RNA from bulk PBMCs, from CD4 and CD8 fractions, and from dextramer-positive and dextramer-negative fractions. General study outcomes and caveats: The secondary T-cell response was weaker than the primary response but faster, peaking on day 5 instead of day 15. A small fraction of clonotypes showed up in both the CD4 and CD8 compartments, probably as a result of convergent recombination. The study included only a couple of donors, which limits how far the findings can be generalized. Computational filtering was needed because FACS-sorted repertoires could contain abundant contaminating clonotypes from the bulk population. After the booster, most of the clones that had expanded following primary vaccination were detected again (roughly 97% of CD4 and around 88% of CD8), which suggests that memory was broadly maintained.

Synthesis of TCR cDNA relied on 5'RACE template switching, a step that introduced a universal primer site along with unique molecular identifiers. Priming for cDNA synthesis came from both the TCR alpha and TCR beta constant segments. Two PCR steps were used to amplify libraries, with sample barcodes and sequencing adapters being added in the second step. Sequencing of the libraries was done on either Illumina HiSeq 2500 (2x100 bp) or NovaSeq (2x150 bp). Concerning the study's data processing: Reads were demultiplexed and collapsed into UMI consensus sequences with MIGEC, and V(D)J alignment was performed with MiXCR. Vaccine-responding clonotypes were identified with edgeR using replicate PBMC samples, with FDR below 0.01 and a log2 fold change above 5 up to day 15 being required. CD4 or CD8 identity was assigned to each bulk clonotype according to whether the clonotype was present at higher abundance in the sequenced CD4 repertoire or the sequenced CD8 repertoire. TCRdb handled the public reads itself, with Q25 trimming in fastp and clone calling in MiXCR, and kept productive beta chains. Each CDR3 protein appears once, grouped with its most common genes and DNA. For this entry, the V and J calls and clone size follow TCRdb and not the study's own pipeline. The sample table holds hundreds of thousands of distinct CDR3 sequences, of which 9% to 15% were seen once. About 15% of the sample is taken by the ten largest.

The chain couples TRBV28 to TRBJ1-4; 9 central nucleotides agree with TRBD1. The receptor comes from a young man who received the YFV17D yellow fever vaccine. Here the sequenced sample was PBMCs, taken on the day of the yellow fever booster vaccination. The encoded CDR3 is CASSTLTGGVLRKLFF. The DNA sequence reads TGTGCCAGCAGCACCCTAACAGGGGGCGTCCTTAGAAAACTGTTTTTT.